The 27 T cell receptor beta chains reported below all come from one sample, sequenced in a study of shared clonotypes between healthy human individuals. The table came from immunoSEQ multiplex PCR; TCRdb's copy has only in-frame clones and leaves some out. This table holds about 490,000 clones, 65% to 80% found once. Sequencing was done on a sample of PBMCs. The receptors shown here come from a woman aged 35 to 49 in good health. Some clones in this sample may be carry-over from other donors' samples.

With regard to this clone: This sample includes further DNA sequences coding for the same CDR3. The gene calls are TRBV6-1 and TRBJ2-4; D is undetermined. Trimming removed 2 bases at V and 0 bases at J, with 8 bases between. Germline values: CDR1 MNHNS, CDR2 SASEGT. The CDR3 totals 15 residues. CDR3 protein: CASSEPGLAKNIQYF. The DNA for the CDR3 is TGTGCCAGCAGTGAACCCGGATTAGCCAAAAACATTCAGTACTTC.

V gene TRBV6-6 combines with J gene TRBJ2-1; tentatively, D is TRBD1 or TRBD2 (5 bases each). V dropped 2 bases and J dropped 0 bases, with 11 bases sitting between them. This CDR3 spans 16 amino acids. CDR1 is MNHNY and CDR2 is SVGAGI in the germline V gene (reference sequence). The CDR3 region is CASSYGAGPSYNEQFF. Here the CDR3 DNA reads TGTGCCAGCAGTTACGGGGCGGGCCCCTCCTACAATGAGCAGTTCTTC.

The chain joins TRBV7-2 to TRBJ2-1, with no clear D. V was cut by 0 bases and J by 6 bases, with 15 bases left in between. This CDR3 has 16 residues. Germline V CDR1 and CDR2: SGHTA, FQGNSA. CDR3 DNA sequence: TGTGCCAGCAGCTTAGCCGGCGGAAGCACTCTCAATGAGCAGTTCTTC. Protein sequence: CASSLAGGSTLNEQFF.

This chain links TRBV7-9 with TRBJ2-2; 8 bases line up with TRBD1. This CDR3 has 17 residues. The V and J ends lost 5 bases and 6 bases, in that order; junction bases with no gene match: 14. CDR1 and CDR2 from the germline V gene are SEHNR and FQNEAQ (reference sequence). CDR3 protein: CASSHRQGRLSSGELFF. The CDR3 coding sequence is TGTGCCAGCAGCCATCGACAGGGGCGCCTGTCTTCCGGGGAGCTGTTTTTT.

The CDR3 DNA sequence: TGTGCCAGTAGTATCGCAGGGACAGGGGGCGTCGGCGAGCAGTACTTC. It yields the protein CASSIAGTGGVGEQYF. The chain couples TRBV19 to TRBJ2-7; 12 bases line up with TRBD1. This CDR3 is built from 16 residues. The V and J ends lost 3 bases and 6 bases, in that order; junction bases with no gene match: 9. Germline loops: CDR1 LNHDA, CDR2 SQIVND (reference sequence).

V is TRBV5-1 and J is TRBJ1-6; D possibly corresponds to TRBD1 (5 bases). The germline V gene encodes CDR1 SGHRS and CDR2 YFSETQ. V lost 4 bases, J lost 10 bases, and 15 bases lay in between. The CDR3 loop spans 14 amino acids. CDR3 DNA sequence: TGCGCCAGCAGCATTCGGACAAGAGGATCACCCCTCCACTTT. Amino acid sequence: CASSIRTRGSPLHF.

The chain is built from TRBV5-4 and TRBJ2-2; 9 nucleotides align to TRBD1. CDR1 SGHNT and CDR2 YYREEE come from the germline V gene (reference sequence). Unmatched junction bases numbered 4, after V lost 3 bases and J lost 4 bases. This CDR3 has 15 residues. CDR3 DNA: TGTGCCAGCAGCTCGGGACAGGGTATCACCGGGGAGCTGTTTTTT. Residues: CASSSGQGITGELFF.

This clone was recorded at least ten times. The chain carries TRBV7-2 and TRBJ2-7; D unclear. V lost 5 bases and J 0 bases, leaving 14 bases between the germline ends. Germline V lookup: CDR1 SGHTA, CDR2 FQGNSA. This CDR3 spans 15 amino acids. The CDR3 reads CASSLGPMSSYEQYF. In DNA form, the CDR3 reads TGTGCCAGCAGCCTAGGACCTATGAGCTCCTACGAGCAGTACTTC.

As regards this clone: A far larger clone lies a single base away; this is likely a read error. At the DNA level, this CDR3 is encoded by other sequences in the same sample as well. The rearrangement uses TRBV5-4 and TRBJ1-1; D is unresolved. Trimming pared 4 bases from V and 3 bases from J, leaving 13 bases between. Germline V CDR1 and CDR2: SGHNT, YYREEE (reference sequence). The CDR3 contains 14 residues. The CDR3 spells CASSNIVVDTEAFF. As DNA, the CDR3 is TGTGCCAGCAGCAATATCGTAGTTGACACTGAAGCTTTCTTT.

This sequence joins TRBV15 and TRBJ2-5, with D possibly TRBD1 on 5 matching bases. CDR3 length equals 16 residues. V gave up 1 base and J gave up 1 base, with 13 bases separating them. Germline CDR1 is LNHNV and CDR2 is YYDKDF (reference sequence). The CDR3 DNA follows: TGTGCCACCAGCAGAGCCAATGGGCAGGGCCAAGAGACCCAGTACTTC. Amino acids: CATSRANGQGQETQYF.

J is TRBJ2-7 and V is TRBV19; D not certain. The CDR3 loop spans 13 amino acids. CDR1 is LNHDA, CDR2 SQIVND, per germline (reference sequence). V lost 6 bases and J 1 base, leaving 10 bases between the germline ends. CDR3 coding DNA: TGTGCCAGTAGCAGTCAGGAGTCCTACGAGCAGTACTTC. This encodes CASSSQESYEQYF.

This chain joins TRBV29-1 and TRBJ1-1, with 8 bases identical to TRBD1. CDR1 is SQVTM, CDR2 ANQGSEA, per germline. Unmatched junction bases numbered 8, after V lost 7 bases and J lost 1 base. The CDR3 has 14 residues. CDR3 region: CSGRTGPTNTEAFF. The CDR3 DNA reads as TGCAGCGGACGGACAGGGCCGACGAACACTGAAGCTTTCTTT. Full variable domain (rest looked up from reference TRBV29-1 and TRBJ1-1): SAVISQKPSRDICQRGTSLTIQCQVDSQVTMMFWYRQQPGQSLTLIATANQGSEATYESGFVIDKFPISRPNLTFSTLTVSNMSPEDSSIYLCSGRTGPTNTEAFFGQGTRLTVV.

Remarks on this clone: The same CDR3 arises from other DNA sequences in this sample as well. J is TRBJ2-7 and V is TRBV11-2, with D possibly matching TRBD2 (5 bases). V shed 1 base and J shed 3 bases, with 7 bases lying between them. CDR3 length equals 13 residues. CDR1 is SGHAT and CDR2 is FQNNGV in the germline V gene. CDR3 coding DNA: TGTGCCAGCAGCTTAGGTGGGAGCTACGAGCAGTACTTC. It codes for CASSLGGSYEQYF.

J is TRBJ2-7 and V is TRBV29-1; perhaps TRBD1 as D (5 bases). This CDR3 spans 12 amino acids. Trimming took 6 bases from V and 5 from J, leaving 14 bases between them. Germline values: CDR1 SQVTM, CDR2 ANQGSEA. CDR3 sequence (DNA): TGCAGCGTCGAGGACACTTACCACGAGCAGTACTTC. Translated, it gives CSVEDTYHEQYF.

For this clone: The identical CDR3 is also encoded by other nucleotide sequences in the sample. CDR3 DNA: TGTGCCAGCAGCCTCACCTCCTACGAGCAGTACTTC. The encoded protein is CASSLTSYEQYF. V is TRBV11-2 and J is TRBJ2-7, with D hard to call. This CDR3 spans 12 amino acids. V dropped 5 bases and J dropped 0 bases, with 5 bases sitting between them. Per the germline V gene, CDR1 is SGHAT and CDR2 is FQNNGV.

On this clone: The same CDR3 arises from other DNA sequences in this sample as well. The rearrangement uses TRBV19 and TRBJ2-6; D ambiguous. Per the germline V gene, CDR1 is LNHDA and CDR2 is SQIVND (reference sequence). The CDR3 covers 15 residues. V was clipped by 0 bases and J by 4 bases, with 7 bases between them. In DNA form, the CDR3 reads TGTGCCAGTAGTATAGACAGTAGCGGGGCCAACGTCCTGACTTTC. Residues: CASSIDSSGANVLTF.

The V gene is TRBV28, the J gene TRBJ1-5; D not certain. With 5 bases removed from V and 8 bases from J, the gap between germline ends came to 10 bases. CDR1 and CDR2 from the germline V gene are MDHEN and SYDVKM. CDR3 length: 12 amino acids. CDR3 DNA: TGTGCCAGCAGTCCCCTTTTGGAGCCCCAGCATTTT. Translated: CASSPLLEPQHF.

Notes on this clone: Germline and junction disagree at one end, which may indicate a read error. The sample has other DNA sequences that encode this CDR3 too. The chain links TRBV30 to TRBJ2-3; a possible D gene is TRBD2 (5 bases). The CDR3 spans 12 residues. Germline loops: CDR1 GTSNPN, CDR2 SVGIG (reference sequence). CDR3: CAWSGSTDTQYF. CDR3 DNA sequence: TGTGCTTGGAGCGGAAGCACAGATACGCAGTATTTT.

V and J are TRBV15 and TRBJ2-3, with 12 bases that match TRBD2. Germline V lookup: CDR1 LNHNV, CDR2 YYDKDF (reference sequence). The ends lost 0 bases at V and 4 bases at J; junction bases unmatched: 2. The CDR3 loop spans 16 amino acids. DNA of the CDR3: TGTGCCACCAGCAGAGATCGACTAGCGGGAGCAGATACGCAGTATTTT. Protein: CATSRDRLAGADTQYF.

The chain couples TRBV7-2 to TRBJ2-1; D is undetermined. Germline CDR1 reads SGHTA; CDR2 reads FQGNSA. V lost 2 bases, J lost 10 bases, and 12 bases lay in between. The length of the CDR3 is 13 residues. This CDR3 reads CASSLSRIAEQFF. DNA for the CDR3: TGTGCCAGCAGCTTATCGAGGATAGCAGAGCAGTTCTTC.

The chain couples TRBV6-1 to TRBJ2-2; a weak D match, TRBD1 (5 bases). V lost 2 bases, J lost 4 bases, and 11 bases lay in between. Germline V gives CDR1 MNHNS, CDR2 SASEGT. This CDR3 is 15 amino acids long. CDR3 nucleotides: TGTGCCAGCAGTGAATGGGGCGAAGGCACCGGGGAGCTGTTTTTT. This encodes CASSEWGEGTGELFF.

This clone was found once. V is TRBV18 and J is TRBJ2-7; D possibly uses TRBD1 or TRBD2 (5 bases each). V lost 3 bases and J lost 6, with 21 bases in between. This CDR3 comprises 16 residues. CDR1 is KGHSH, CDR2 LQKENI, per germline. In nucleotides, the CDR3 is TGTGCCAGCTCACCGCCAGGGCCCGGGGTGGCCGGCGAGCAGTACTTC. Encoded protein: CASSPPGPGVAGEQYF.

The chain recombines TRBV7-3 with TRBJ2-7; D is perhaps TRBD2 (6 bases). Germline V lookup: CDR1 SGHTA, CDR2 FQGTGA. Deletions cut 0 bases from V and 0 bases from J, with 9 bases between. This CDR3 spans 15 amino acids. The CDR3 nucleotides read TGTGCCAGCAGCTTAACGTACGGGAGCTCCTACGAGCAGTACTTC. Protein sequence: CASSLTYGSSYEQYF.

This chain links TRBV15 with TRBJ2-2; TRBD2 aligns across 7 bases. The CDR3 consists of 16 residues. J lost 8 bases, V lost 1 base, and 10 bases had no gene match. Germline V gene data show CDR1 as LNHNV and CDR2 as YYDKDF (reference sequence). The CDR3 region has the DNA TGTGCCACCAGCAGAGGAACTAGCGTATACAAAGGGGAGCTGTTTTTT. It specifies CATSRGTSVYKGELFF.

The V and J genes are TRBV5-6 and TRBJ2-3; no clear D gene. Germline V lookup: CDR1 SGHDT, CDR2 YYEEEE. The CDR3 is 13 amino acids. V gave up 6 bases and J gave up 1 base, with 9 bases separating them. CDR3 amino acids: CASNRQGTDTQYF. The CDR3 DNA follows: TGTGCCAGCAATAGGCAGGGCACAGATACGCAGTATTTT. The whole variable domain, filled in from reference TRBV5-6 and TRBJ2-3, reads DAGVTQSPTHLIKTRGQQVTLRCSPKSGHDTVSWYQQALGQGPQFIFQYYEEEERQRGNFPDRFSGHQFPNYSSELNVNALLLGDSALYLCASNRQGTDTQYFGPGTRLTVL.

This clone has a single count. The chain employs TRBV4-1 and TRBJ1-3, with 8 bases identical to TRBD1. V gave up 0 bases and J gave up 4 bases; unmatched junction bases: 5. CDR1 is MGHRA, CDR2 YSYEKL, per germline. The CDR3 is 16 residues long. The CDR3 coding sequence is TGCGCCAGCAGCCAAGATCAGGGGGCCTACGGAAACACCATATATTTT. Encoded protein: CASSQDQGAYGNTIYF.

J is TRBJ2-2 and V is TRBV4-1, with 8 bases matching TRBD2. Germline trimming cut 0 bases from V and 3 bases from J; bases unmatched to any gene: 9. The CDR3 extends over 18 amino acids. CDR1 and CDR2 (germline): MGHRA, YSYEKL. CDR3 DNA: TGCGCCAGCAGCCAAGATGGGGCGGGAGGCCCCGACACCGGGGAGCTGTTTTTT. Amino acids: CASSQDGAGGPDTGELFF.